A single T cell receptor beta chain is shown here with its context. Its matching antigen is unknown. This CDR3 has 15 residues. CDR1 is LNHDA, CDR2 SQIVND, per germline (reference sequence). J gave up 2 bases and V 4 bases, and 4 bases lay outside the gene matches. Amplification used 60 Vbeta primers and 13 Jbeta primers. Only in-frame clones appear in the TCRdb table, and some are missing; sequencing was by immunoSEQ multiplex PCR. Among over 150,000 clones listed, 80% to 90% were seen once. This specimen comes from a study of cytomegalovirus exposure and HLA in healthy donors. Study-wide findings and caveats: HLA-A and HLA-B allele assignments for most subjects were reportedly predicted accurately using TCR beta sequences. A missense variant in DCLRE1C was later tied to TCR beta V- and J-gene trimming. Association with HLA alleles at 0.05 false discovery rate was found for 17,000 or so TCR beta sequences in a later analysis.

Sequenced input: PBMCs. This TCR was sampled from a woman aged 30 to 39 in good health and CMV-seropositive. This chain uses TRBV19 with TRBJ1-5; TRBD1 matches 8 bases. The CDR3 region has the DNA TGTGCCAGTAGTAACAGGGGGAGAGGCAATCAGCCCCAGCATTTT. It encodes CASSNRGRGNQPQHF.